This TCR beta chain was obtained from a study of blood T cell repertoires in COVID-19. The CDR3 loop spans 12 amino acids. V was cut by 6 bases and J by 8 bases, with 13 bases left in between. Some clones are missing from TCRdb's copy, which holds only in-frame ones; the method was immunoSEQ multiplex PCR. The sample includes around 180,000 clones, approximately 85% seen only once; the top ten take around 6.9%. This receptor was taken from a man older than 75 with COVID-19, enrolled during active disease. Sequencing used peripheral blood. The chain is built from TRBV12-3 or TRBV12-4 and TRBJ1-2; D remains ambiguous. In nucleotides, the CDR3 is TGTGCCAGCAGCGCCTTTCGAGGGGGCTACACCTTC. Amino acid sequence: CASSAFRGGYTF.